Given below is one TCR beta chain in context. Its antigen is unidentified. Germline lookup yields CDR1 SGDLS and CDR2 YYNGEE. CDR3 length equals 14 residues. Trimming removed 0 bases from V and 3 bases from J, with 9 bases in between. This specimen comes from a study of shared clonotypes between healthy human individuals. The repertoire was sequenced with immunoSEQ multiplex PCR; TCRdb's copy has only in-frame clones and lacks some. This sample has over a million clones; around 74% occur once, and the top ten carry approximately 1.3%. Findings of the study overall: Having only a few donors restricted how much genetic and exposure-history diversity was captured. Non-shared clonotypes displayed generation probabilities falling below those of clonotypes present in all four donors.

The sample was memory CD4+ T cells sorted from blood. Sample subset: CD45RA-negative fraction. The receptor comes from a man younger than 30 in good health. This sequence joins TRBV9 and TRBJ2-5, with D perhaps matching TRBD1 (6 bases). CDR3 coding DNA: TGTGCCAGCAGCGTAGATCACAGGGAAGAGACCCAGTACTTC. Protein sequence: CASSVDHREETQYF.